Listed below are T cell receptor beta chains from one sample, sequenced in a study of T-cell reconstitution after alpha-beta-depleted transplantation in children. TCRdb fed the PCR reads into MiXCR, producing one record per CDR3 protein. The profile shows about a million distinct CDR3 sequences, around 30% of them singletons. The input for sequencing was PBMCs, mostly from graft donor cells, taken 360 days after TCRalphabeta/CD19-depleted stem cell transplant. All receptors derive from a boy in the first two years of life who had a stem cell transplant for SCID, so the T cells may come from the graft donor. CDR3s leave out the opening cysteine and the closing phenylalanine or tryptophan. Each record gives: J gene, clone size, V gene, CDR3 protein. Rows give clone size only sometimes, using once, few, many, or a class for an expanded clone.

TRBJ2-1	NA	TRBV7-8	ASSHSYPAGGQYNEQF
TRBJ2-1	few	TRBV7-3	ASSFPGTSAYNEQF
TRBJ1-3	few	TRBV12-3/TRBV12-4	ASSSRGGNSGNTIY
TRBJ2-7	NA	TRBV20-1	SARGWLPGTLYEQY
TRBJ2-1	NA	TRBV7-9	ASSHGGADNEQF
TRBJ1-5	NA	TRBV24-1	ATSGGQYNQPQH
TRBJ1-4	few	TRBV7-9	ASSFESNLELF
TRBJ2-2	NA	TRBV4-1	ASSQLWPDGRELF
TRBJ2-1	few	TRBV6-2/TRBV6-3	ASSYGSNYNEQF
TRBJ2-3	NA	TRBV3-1	ASSQRDSTTDTQY
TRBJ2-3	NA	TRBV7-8	ASRSQAGPGWRDTQY
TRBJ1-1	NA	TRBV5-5	ASSLRVRGGGGTEAF
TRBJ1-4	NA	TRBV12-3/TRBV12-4	ASSRPSRDSLNEKLF
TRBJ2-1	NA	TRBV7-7	ASSLGSISYNEQF
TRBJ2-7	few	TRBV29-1	SAWDRASYEQY
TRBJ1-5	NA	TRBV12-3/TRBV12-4	ASRGGGTRNQPQH
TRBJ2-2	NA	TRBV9	ASSVGGHNTGELF
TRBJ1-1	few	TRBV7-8	ASSFSTGTTEAF
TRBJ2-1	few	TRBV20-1	SAPPPSGAGNEQF
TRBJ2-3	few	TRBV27	ASSLTTATSDTQY
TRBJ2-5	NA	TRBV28	ASSRATVRYQETQY
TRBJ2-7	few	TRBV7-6	ASSLVDRDLQY
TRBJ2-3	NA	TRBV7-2	ASSRPSKDTQY
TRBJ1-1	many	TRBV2	ASSDSAVNPEAF
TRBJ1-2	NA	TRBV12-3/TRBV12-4	ASTGSPNYGYT
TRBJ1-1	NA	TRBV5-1	ASSLKGPLGTEAF
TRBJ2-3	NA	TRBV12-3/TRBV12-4	ASSFGRGSTTDTQY
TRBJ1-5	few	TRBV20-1	SGLGTVINQPQH
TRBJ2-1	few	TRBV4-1	ASSQDPPIGYNEQF
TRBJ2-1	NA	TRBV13	ASSLWTRGNEQF
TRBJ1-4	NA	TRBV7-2	ASSLAGLHNEKLF
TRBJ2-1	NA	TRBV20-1	SARDNPSSYNEQF
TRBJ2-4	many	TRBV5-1	ASRDDLAKNIQY
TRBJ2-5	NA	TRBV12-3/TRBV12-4	ASSFVNIQETQY
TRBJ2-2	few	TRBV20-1	SARRPLTLHTGELF
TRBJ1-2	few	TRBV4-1	ASSPQLGDGYT
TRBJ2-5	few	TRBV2	ASSGAREQETQY
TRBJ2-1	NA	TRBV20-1	SARPRTSGSSYNEQF
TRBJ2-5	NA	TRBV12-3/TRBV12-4	ASSLARGGSQETQY
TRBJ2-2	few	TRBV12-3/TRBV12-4	ASRSGTAFTGELF
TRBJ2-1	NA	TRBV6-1	ASRPDGGANEQF